Below are 21 T cell receptor beta chains sequenced from a single sample in a study of T-cell reconstitution after alpha-beta-depleted transplantation in children. Construction of the TCRbeta library involved unique molecular identifiers. TCRdb fed the PCR reads into MiXCR, producing one record per CDR3 protein. The sample holds approximately 430,000 distinct CDR3 sequences, 15% to 20% seen once. Sequenced here: PBMCs, mostly from graft donor cells, sampled 360 days after TCRalphabeta/CD19-depleted stem cell transplant. These receptors were taken from a boy in the first two years of life who had a stem cell transplant for Wiskott-Aldrich syndrome, so the T cells may come from the graft donor.

CDR3 loop: CASSLIAGSDEQFF. CDR3 in DNA: TGCGCCAGCAGCCTAATAGCGGGATCCGATGAGCAGTTCTTC. The chain joins TRBV4-3 to TRBJ2-1, with 8 bases lining up with TRBD2. Germline CDR1 LGHNA, CDR2 YSLEER. CDR3 length equals 14 residues. V shed 4 bases, J shed 8 bases, and the junction held 7 bases outside the gene matches.

This chain links TRBV7-9 with TRBJ2-1, with TRBD2 matching 9 bases. V lost 1 base, J lost 2 bases, and 0 bases stayed unmatched. The CDR3 spans 15 residues. Germline assignment: CDR1 SEHNR and CDR2 FQNEAQ (reference sequence). CDR3 in DNA: TGTGCCAGCAGCTTAGAGCGGGGGGCCTACAATGAGCAGTTCTTC. Protein product: CASSLERGAYNEQFF.

The chain joins TRBV25-1 to TRBJ2-2; D is possibly TRBD1 (7 bases). The ends were cut back, 6 bases at V and 2 bases at J, with 13 bases in the middle. CDR3 length: 15 amino acids. Looked up from germline, CDR1 is MGHDK and CDR2 is SYGVNS. The CDR3 coding sequence is TGTGCCAGCAGGCGACAGGGAGGAAACACCGGGGAGCTGTTTTTT. Protein: CASRRQGGNTGELFF.

J is TRBJ1-1 and V is TRBV5-1, with 12 bases aligning to TRBD1. CDR1 is SGHRS, CDR2 YFSETQ, per germline. With 4 bases clipped from V and 5 bases from J, the junction kept 6 bases outside the gene matches. The CDR3 consists of 15 residues. Written as DNA, the CDR3 is TGCGCCAGCAGCCGGGACAGGGGGCGCAGGACTGAAGCTTTCTTT. Its protein product is CASSRDRGRRTEAFF.

The chain has TRBV11-2 and TRBJ2-7; 9 bases align to TRBD2. Germline V gene lookup returns CDR1 SGHAT and CDR2 FQNNGV. This CDR3 region has 15 residues. The V gene end was trimmed by 5 bases and the J gene end by 2 bases; junction bases not matched to a gene: 7. CDR3 in amino acids: CASSVNSGGTYEQYF. DNA for the CDR3: TGTGCCAGCAGCGTTAACAGCGGGGGGACCTACGAGCAGTACTTC.

The chain employs TRBV12-3 or TRBV12-4 and TRBJ2-5, with TRBD2 as a possible D gene (5 bases). With 5 bases removed from V and 2 bases from J, the gap between germline ends came to 9 bases. The CDR3 length is 13 residues. For the CDR3, the DNA is TGTGCCAGCAGTAAGCGGATACAAGAGACCCAGTACTTC. Translating gives CASSKRIQETQYF.

At least ten counts were recorded for this clonotype. The V and J genes are TRBV27 and TRBJ2-7; D remains ambiguous. This CDR3 contains 11 residues. Germline CDR1 MNHEY, CDR2 SMNVEV (reference sequence). The V and J ends lost 6 bases and 5 bases respectively, with 8 bases between them. The CDR3 loop is CASRRVDEQYF. CDR3 DNA: TGTGCCAGCAGGCGAGTGGACGAGCAGTACTTC.

This clonotype was recorded a few times. The V call is TRBV6-5, the J call TRBJ2-1; 8 nucleotides align to TRBD1. Trimming took 4 bases from V and 5 from J; bases not matched to a gene: 7. The CDR3 extends over 15 amino acids. The germline V gene has CDR1 MNHEY and CDR2 SVGAGI. CDR3 bases: TGTGCCAGCAGTTCACGGACAGGGATTAACAATGAGCAGTTCTTC. Residues: CASSSRTGINNEQFF.

This clonotype was seen a handful of times. V gene TRBV3-1 combines with J gene TRBJ2-3, with TRBD2 matching 8 bases. CDR3 size: 14 residues. CDR1 is LGHDT and CDR2 is YNNKEL in the germline V gene (reference sequence). V trimming: 7 bases; J trimming: 3 bases; junction bases outside the gene matches: 6. CDR3 DNA: TGTGCCAGCAAGAAGGGGACTAGAACAGATACGCAGTATTTT. As protein: CASKKGTRTDTQYF.

This clonotype was observed a few times. The genes are TRBV5-1 and TRBJ2-5; 7 bases are a match to TRBD2. CDR3 length: 15 amino acids. V lost 0 bases and J lost 0; bases outside the gene matches: 2. Germline-derived CDR1 and CDR2 are SGHRS and YFSETQ. CDR3 bases: TGCGCCAGCAGCTTGGGCGGGAGTCACCAAGAGACCCAGTACTTC. Encoded protein: CASSLGGSHQETQYF.

CDR3 residues: CASTYRLAGGPVTDTQYF. The CDR3 DNA follows: TGTGCCAGCACCTATCGACTAGCGGGGGGGCCGGTCACAGATACGCAGTATTTT. The chain recombines TRBV6-2 or TRBV6-3 with TRBJ2-3, with 14 bases aligning to TRBD2. CDR1 and CDR2 from the germline V gene are MNHEY and SVGEGT. CDR3 length equals 18 residues. Losses at the gene ends were 7 bases for V and 2 bases for J; bases not matched to a gene: 11.

The gene calls are TRBV5-1 and TRBJ2-2; no reliable D call. Germline-derived CDR1 and CDR2 are SGHRS and YFSETQ. The CDR3 is made up of 16 amino acids. V was clipped by 4 bases and J by 2 bases, with 15 bases between them. CDR3 sequence reads: CASSPRPPPNTGELFF. CDR3 nucleotides: TGCGCCAGCAGCCCTAGACCCCCGCCTAACACCGGGGAGCTGTTTTTT.

The chain employs TRBV2 and TRBJ2-1; TRBD1 is a possible D gene (6 bases). The length of the CDR3 is 10 residues. Germline V CDR1 and CDR2: SNHLY, FYNNEI. V dropped 8 bases and J dropped 10 bases, with 9 bases sitting between them. CDR3 DNA: TGTGCCAGCGGCGACAGGGAGCAGTTCTTC. This encodes CASGDREQFF. The full variable domain, its missing parts supplied by reference TRBV2 and TRBJ2-1, is EPEVTQTPSHQVTQMGQEVILRCVPISNHLYFYWYRQILGQKVEFLVSFYNNEISEKSEIFDDQFSVERPDGSNFTLKIRSTKLEDSAMYFCASGDREQFFGPGTRLTVL.

V usage is TRBV7-8 and J usage is TRBJ1-1; D remains ambiguous. The CDR3 has 14 amino acids. Trimming removed 9 bases at V and 4 bases at J, with 18 bases between. Germline V CDR1 and CDR2: SGHVS, FQNEAQ. CDR3 residues: CASQLSRLVTEAFF. CDR3 DNA: TGTGCCAGTCAGCTTAGTCGGTTGGTCACTGAAGCTTTCTTT. The variable domain in full, with the rest retrieved from reference TRBV7-8 and TRBJ1-1, is GAGVSQSPRYKVAKRGQDVALRCDPISGHVSLFWYQQALGQGPEFLTYFQNEAQLDKSGLPSDRFFAERPEGSVSTLKIQRTQQEDSAVYLCASQLSRLVTEAFFGQGTRLTVV.

This chain connects TRBV5-1 to TRBJ2-1, with 9 positions matching TRBD2. Unmatched junction bases numbered 8, after V lost 2 bases and J lost 8 bases. CDR1 SGHRS and CDR2 YFSETQ come from the germline V gene. The CDR3 spans 15 residues. The CDR3: CASSFAVSGSDEQFF. CDR3 bases: TGCGCCAGCAGCTTTGCAGTTAGCGGGAGTGATGAGCAGTTCTTC.

The V gene is TRBV7-9, the J gene TRBJ2-5, with 8 positions matching TRBD1. Germline loops: CDR1 SEHNR, CDR2 FQNEAQ (reference sequence). V gave up 5 bases and J gave up 5 bases; unmatched junction bases: 10. This CDR3 contains 15 residues. CDR3 nucleotides: TGTGCCAGCAGCCATCGGACAGGGAGTCGGGAGACCCAGTACTTC. It encodes CASSHRTGSRETQYF.

This clonotype has a handful of counts. The chain has TRBV29-1 and TRBJ2-2, with a weak D call TRBD2 (5 bases). The V gene lost 4 bases and the J gene lost 7 bases, with 16 bases spanning the gap. Germline V gene sequence: CDR1 SQVTM, CDR2 ANQGSEA. The CDR3 totals 14 residues. The CDR3 sequence is CSVGGGQSYGELFF. The CDR3, as DNA: TGCAGCGTTGGAGGCGGGCAGAGCTACGGGGAGCTGTTTTTT.

This clonotype has a handful of counts. The V gene is TRBV7-9, the J gene TRBJ2-7; TRBD1 matches 9 bases. After removal of 5 bases from V and 4 bases from J, the junction contained 12 bases not matched to a gene. Germline lookup yields CDR1 SEHNR and CDR2 FQNEAQ (reference sequence). The CDR3 length is 16 residues. CDR3 residues: CASSQWNRGLGYEQYF. CDR3 nucleotide sequence: TGTGCCAGCAGCCAGTGGAACAGGGGGCTGGGGTACGAGCAGTACTTC.

This chain connects TRBV4-1 to TRBJ2-7; D perhaps matches TRBD2 (5 bases). The CDR3 loop spans 14 amino acids. Germline CDR1 is MGHRA and CDR2 is YSYEKL. The ends were cut back, 1 base at V and 6 bases at J, with 13 bases in the middle. CDR3 bases: TGCGCCAGCAGCCAAGGATCTAGCCGCGGCGAGCAGTACTTC. Translated: CASSQGSSRGEQYF.

This clonotype was found a few times. The chain employs TRBV6-2 or TRBV6-3 and TRBJ2-1; 16 bases align to TRBD2. Trimming took 5 bases from V and 11 from J; bases not matched to a gene: 9. There are 16 residues in the CDR3. From germline, CDR1 is MNHEY and CDR2 SVGEGT. The CDR3: CASSRAGTSGRAKQFF. The CDR3 DNA sequence: TGTGCCAGCAGTCGGGCCGGGACTAGCGGGAGGGCTAAGCAGTTCTTC.

This clonotype has a handful of counts. The chain is built from TRBV20-1 and TRBJ2-3; 11 bases line up with TRBD2. The CDR3 is 17 residues long. V was pared by 3 bases and J by 0 bases, with 8 bases of the junction left unmatched. CDR1 is DFQATT and CDR2 is SNEGSKA in the germline V gene (reference sequence). The CDR3 loop reads CSASRGLAGSSTDTQYF. CDR3 in DNA: TGCAGTGCTAGCCGCGGACTAGCGGGTTCTAGCACAGATACGCAGTATTTT.